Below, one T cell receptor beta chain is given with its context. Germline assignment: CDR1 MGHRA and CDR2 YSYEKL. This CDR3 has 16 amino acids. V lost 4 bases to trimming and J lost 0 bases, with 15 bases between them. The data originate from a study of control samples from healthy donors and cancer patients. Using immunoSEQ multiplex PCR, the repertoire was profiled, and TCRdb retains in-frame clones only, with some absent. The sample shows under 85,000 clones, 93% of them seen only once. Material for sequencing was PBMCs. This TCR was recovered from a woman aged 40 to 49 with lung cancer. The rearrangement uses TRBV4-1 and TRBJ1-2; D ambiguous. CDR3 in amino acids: CASSLVGSSSNYGYTF. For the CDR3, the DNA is TGCGCCAGCAGCCTGGTCGGGTCTTCATCTAACTATGGCTACACCTTC.